Below are 18 T cell receptor beta chains sequenced from a single sample in a study of blood T cell repertoires in COVID-19 (dated by TCRdb to 2020 to 2022). The library came from the immunoSEQ multiplex PCR assay. In TCRdb, the immuneACCESS table is reduced to in-frame sequences with V and J assigned. These tables do not hold every clone; where another copy was compared, an unresolved V gene accounts for under half, and the others remain unexplained. In this sample the table shows more than 150,000 clones, 87% of which occur a single time. The top ten constitute around 2% of the sample. Sequenced sample: PBMCs or T cells enriched from blood (not recorded which). The receptors were gathered from a woman under 40 who had recovered from COVID-19.

The chain is built from TRBV6-2 or TRBV6-3 and TRBJ1-1, with D possibly being TRBD1 (5 bases). Germline CDR1 and CDR2: MNHEY and SVGEGT. The germline V and J ends were trimmed by 6 bases and 1 base, with 18 bases remaining between them. CDR3 length: 16 residues. The CDR3 loop reads CASSRPRQGANTEAFF. The DNA of the CDR3 is TGTGCCAGCAGCCGACCACGGCAGGGTGCGAACACTGAAGCTTTCTTT.

This chain links TRBV25-1 with TRBJ1-2; D is unresolved. This CDR3 has 13 amino acids. V lost 5 bases and J 4 bases, leaving 11 bases between the germline ends. CDR1 is MGHDK, CDR2 SYGVNS, per germline. The chain's CDR3 is CASSFAVSYGYTF. For the CDR3, the DNA is TGTGCCAGCAGTTTCGCGGTCTCCTATGGCTACACCTTC.

V gene TRBV7-3 combines with J gene TRBJ1-3, with D possibly TRBD1 on 5 matching bases. The ends were cut back, 0 bases at V and 0 bases at J, with 9 bases in the middle. This CDR3 is 16 amino acids long. Germline V gene data show CDR1 as SGHTA and CDR2 as FQGTGA. CDR3 nucleotide sequence: TGTGCCAGCAGCTTAACGACAGCGAACTCTGGAAACACCATATATTTT. The encoded protein is CASSLTTANSGNTIYF. The full variable domain, in which reference TRBV7-3 and TRBJ1-3 provide the parts outside the CDR3, is GAGVSQTPSNKVTEKGKYVELRCDPISGHTALYWYRQSLGQGPEFLIYFQGTGAADDSGLPNDRFFAVRPEGSVSTLKIQRTERGDSAVYLCASSLTTANSGNTIYFGEGSWLTVV.

The V gene is TRBV5-6, the J gene TRBJ1-6; D is unclear. CDR3 length: 17 amino acids. Looked up from germline, CDR1 is SGHDT and CDR2 is YYEEEE. V dropped 0 bases and J dropped 0 bases, with 10 bases sitting between them. The CDR3 region is CASSLAPVSSYNSPLHF. The CDR3 region has the DNA TGTGCCAGCAGCTTGGCCCCCGTGAGCTCCTATAATTCACCCCTCCACTTT.

The rearrangement links TRBV5-4 to TRBJ1-5; maybe TRBD1 (5 bases). V was shortened by 0 bases and J by 5 bases, with 9 bases between the two germline ends. This CDR3 has 14 residues. Germline V CDR1 and CDR2: SGHNT, YYREEE (reference sequence). The CDR3 DNA is TGTGCCAGCAGCTTGGCCGGCAGGGATCAGCCCCAGCATTTT. It is translated as CASSLAGRDQPQHF.

The V call is TRBV14, the J call TRBJ1-2; possibly TRBD1 for D (5 bases). CDR1 and CDR2 from the germline V gene are SGHDN and FVKESK. The CDR3 extends over 21 amino acids. Trimming took off 0 bases at V and 4 bases at J, with 30 bases between the two ends. The chain's CDR3 is CASSQDRRARDWGREGYGYTF. CDR3 sequence (DNA): TGTGCCAGCAGCCAAGATCGTCGTGCAAGGGATTGGGGCAGGGAAGGCTATGGCTACACCTTC.

This clone was observed a handful of times. This rearrangement joins TRBV6-5 to TRBJ1-2; D possibly corresponds to TRBD1 (5 bases). This CDR3 spans 13 amino acids. The germline V gene has CDR1 MNHEY and CDR2 SVGAGI. Trimming shortened V by 6 bases and J by 9 bases, and 17 bases separated the two germline ends. The CDR3 sequence is CASSLRAGRSYTF. CDR3 bases: TGTGCCAGCAGCCTCCGGGCAGGGAGGAGCTACACCTTC.

The chain has TRBV11-1 and TRBJ2-5; no firm D call. The V gene lost 3 bases and the J gene lost 2 bases, with 7 bases spanning the gap. The germline V gene encodes CDR1 SGHAT and CDR2 FQDESV (reference sequence). This CDR3 has 13 amino acids. The CDR3 DNA reads TGTGCCAGCAGCTTTTCTGTTCAAGAGACCCAGTACTTC. This sequence encodes CASSFSVQETQYF.

V gene TRBV6-2 or TRBV6-3 combines with J gene TRBJ2-2, with 10 bases that match TRBD2. The CDR3 is 16 residues long. Germline lookup yields CDR1 MNHEY and CDR2 SVGEGT. Germline trimming cut 2 bases from V and 7 bases from J; bases unmatched to any gene: 7. The CDR3 DNA reads as TGTGCCAGCAGTTACGGGCTAGCGGGAGTCAACGGGGAGCTGTTTTTT. Amino acids: CASSYGLAGVNGELFF.

This chain joins TRBV7-8 and TRBJ1-2, with TRBD1 identical over 9 bases. Germline CDR1 and CDR2: SGHVS and FQNEAQ. J was trimmed by 8 bases and V by 5 bases; bases with no gene match: 9. The CDR3 runs 14 residues. The chain's CDR3 is CASSPYTGGKGYTF. The CDR3 DNA reads as TGTGCCAGCAGCCCTTATACAGGGGGCAAGGGCTACACCTTC.

A single count supports this clone. The chain employs TRBV15 and TRBJ1-1, with D unresolved. Germline CDR1 reads LNHNV; CDR2 reads YYDKDF (reference sequence). The CDR3 is 12 residues long. Trimming shortened V by 6 bases and J by 4 bases, and 9 bases separated the two germline ends. CDR3 sequence reads: CATRHRGTEAFF. The CDR3 bases are TGTGCCACCAGACACCGGGGCACTGAAGCTTTCTTT.

The chain uses TRBV4-1 and TRBJ2-5, with 9 bases identical to TRBD2. The J segment lost 2 bases and the V segment lost 1 base, leaving 2 bases of the junction unmatched. The CDR3 is 15 amino acids. The V gene's germline CDR1 is MGHRA and CDR2 YSYEKL. The CDR3 sequence: CASSQGLAGQETQYF. The CDR3 DNA sequence: TGCGCCAGCAGCCAAGGGCTAGCGGGACAAGAGACCCAGTACTTC.

This clone came up once. In DNA form, the CDR3 reads TGTGCCAGCAGCTTAAATCGGAACCCAGGCCAAGAGACCCAGTACTTC. Translated, it gives CASSLNRNPGQETQYF. The chain uses TRBV7-3 and TRBJ2-5; D ambiguous. Trimming cost V 1 base and J 1 base, with 13 bases left between them. The CDR3 covers 16 residues. Germline CDR1 and CDR2: SGHTA and FQGTGA. Combining the CDR3 with reference TRBV7-3 and TRBJ2-5 gives the whole variable domain GAGVSQTPSNKVTEKGKYVELRCDPISGHTALYWYRQSLGQGPEFLIYFQGTGAADDSGLPNDRFFAVRPEGSVSTLKIQRTERGDSAVYLCASSLNRNPGQETQYFGPGTRLLVL.

The chain carries TRBV7-8 and TRBJ1-6; a weak D match, TRBD1 (5 bases). In germline, CDR1 is SGHVS, CDR2 FQNEAQ. Trimming removed 1 base at V and 8 bases at J, with 12 bases between. This CDR3 spans 15 amino acids. The CDR3 reads CASSLGIGGDSPLHF. In nucleotides, the CDR3 is TGTGCCAGCAGCTTAGGGATTGGGGGGGATTCACCCCTCCACTTT.

This clone appeared once. The rearrangement links TRBV5-4 to TRBJ2-6; a possible D gene is TRBD1 (6 bases). The CDR3 loop spans 17 amino acids. V shed 4 bases and J shed 0 bases, with 14 bases lying between them. Germline V CDR1 and CDR2: SGHNT, YYREEE (reference sequence). As DNA, the CDR3 is TGTGCCAGCAGCGTACCGGGCAGGGGCTCTGGGGCCAACGTCCTGACTTTC. Translation: CASSVPGRGSGANVLTF.

The V call is TRBV13, the J call TRBJ2-7; maybe TRBD2 (5 bases). Trimming shortened V by 5 bases and J by 1 base, and 12 bases separated the two germline ends. CDR3 length: 14 residues. CDR1 is PRHDT and CDR2 is FYEKMQ in the germline V gene (reference sequence). The CDR3 is CASSRGRESYEQYF. In nucleotides, the CDR3 is TGTGCCAGCAGCCGGGGTAGGGAATCCTACGAGCAGTACTTC.

The V call is TRBV7-3, the J call TRBJ1-1, with D tentatively TRBD1 (5 bases). In germline, CDR1 is SGHTA, CDR2 FQGTGA. The V and J ends lost 4 bases and 5 bases respectively, with 17 bases between them. The CDR3 spans 15 residues. CDR3 sequence: CASSSRGGAQTEAFF. The CDR3 DNA is TGTGCCAGCAGCTCCCGGGGAGGGGCGCAAACTGAAGCTTTCTTT.

The rearrangement uses TRBV29-1 and TRBJ1-1; D ambiguous. Germline values: CDR1 SQVTM, CDR2 ANQGSEA. V was clipped by 4 bases and J by 7 bases, with 7 bases between them. This CDR3 region has 10 residues. Written as DNA, the CDR3 is TGCAGCGTTGTGAGTCTTGAAGCTTTCTTT. The encoded protein is CSVVSLEAFF.